These 14 T cell receptor beta chains originate from one sample sequenced in a study of blood T cell repertoires in COVID-19. TCRdb's table, derived via immunoSEQ multiplex PCR, lists solely in-frame clones and lacks some. Of over 350,000 clones in the sample, approximately 87% were seen once. Sequenced sample: PBMCs or T cells enriched from blood (not recorded which). These receptors came from a woman in her twenties or thirties with acute COVID-19.

This chain joins TRBV24-1 and TRBJ2-7; 9 bases map to TRBD1. Germline CDR1 KGHDR, CDR2 SFDVKD. The CDR3 runs to 16 residues. V lost 10 bases to trimming and J lost 5 bases; unmatched junction nucleotides: 17. DNA for the CDR3: TGTGCCACAAGCCGAACTTCCGGGACAGGGAGCGACGAGCAGTACTTC. It specifies CATSRTSGTGSDEQYF.

This clone was seen at least ten times. The chain has TRBV5-1 and TRBJ2-3; the D gene is possibly TRBD1 (5 bases). V lost 4 bases and J 5 bases, leaving 23 bases between the germline ends. The CDR3 extends over 17 amino acids. Per the germline V gene, CDR1 is SGHRS and CDR2 is YFSETQ. The CDR3 is CASSPKDRPDFRDTQYF. CDR3 nucleotides: TGCGCCAGCAGCCCTAAAGACAGACCAGATTTCAGAGATACGCAGTATTTT.

The CDR3 DNA reads TGTGCCAGCAGTTCCCACAGGGGGAACACTGAAGCTTTCTTT. Protein sequence: CASSSHRGNTEAFF. The V call is TRBV27, the J call TRBJ1-1; 7 positions match TRBD1. The CDR3 covers 14 residues. The V gene end was trimmed by 4 bases and the J gene end by 1 base; junction bases not matched to a gene: 3. The germline V gene encodes CDR1 MNHEY and CDR2 SMNVEV (reference sequence).

The V call is TRBV18, the J call TRBJ1-5; 8 bases map to TRBD1. The CDR3 consists of 17 residues. In germline, CDR1 is KGHSH, CDR2 LQKENI. Trimming at V came to 4 bases and at J to 2 bases, leaving 10 bases not matched to a gene. Here the CDR3 DNA reads TGTGCCAGCTCACTATCAGGACAGGGAAGTGGCAATCAGCCCCAGCATTTT. It codes for CASSLSGQGSGNQPQHF.

The CDR3 DNA sequence: TGCGCCAGCAGCTTGGAGTCCGGGACAACTACTAACACTGAAGCTTTCTTT. This translates into CASSLESGTTTNTEAFF. This chain uses TRBV5-1 with TRBJ1-1, with a weak D call TRBD1 (6 bases). This CDR3 comprises 17 residues. Germline V gene lookup returns CDR1 SGHRS and CDR2 YFSETQ. V lost 0 bases and J 2 bases, leaving 17 bases between the germline ends.

The gene calls are TRBV6-5 and TRBJ1-4; tentative D call: TRBD1 (6 bases). The CDR3 runs to 14 residues. The germline gives CDR1 MNHEY, CDR2 SVGAGI. Trimming shortened V by 7 bases and J by 6 bases, and 15 bases separated the two germline ends. CDR3 sequence (DNA): TGTGCCAGCAACCCTGGGGGGGCTGATGAAAAACTGTTTTTT. Translated, it gives CASNPGGADEKLFF.

The chain joins TRBV24-1 to TRBJ2-3, with 8 bases identical to TRBD1. The CDR3 spans 16 residues. The V and J ends lost 3 bases and 1 base, in that order; junction bases with no gene match: 5. In germline, CDR1 is KGHDR, CDR2 SFDVKD. In DNA, the CDR3 is TGTGCCACCAGTGATATCACAGGGGGAGGCACAGATACGCAGTATTTT. Encoded protein: CATSDITGGGTDTQYF.

The chain employs TRBV5-1 and TRBJ2-3, with D tentatively TRBD1 (6 bases). V lost 1 base and J 4 bases, leaving 13 bases between the germline ends. The CDR3 loop spans 15 amino acids. CDR1 SGHRS and CDR2 YFSETQ come from the germline V gene. CDR3 region: CASSLMGAGADTQYF. In DNA form, the CDR3 reads TGCGCCAGCAGCTTGATGGGGGCTGGGGCAGATACGCAGTATTTT.

V usage is TRBV7-2 and J usage is TRBJ2-3; D is ambiguous. Looked up from germline, CDR1 is SGHTA and CDR2 is FQGNSA. This CDR3 contains 15 residues. Trimming took 2 bases from V and 0 from J, leaving 9 bases between them. This CDR3 is CASSLRSASTDTQYF. The CDR3 DNA reads TGTGCCAGCAGCTTAAGAAGCGCTAGCACAGATACGCAGTATTTT.

This chain links TRBV15 with TRBJ2-7; D might be TRBD2 (6 bases). Germline V lookup: CDR1 LNHNV, CDR2 YYDKDF (reference sequence). The CDR3 totals 16 residues. Trimming pared 1 base from V and 2 bases from J, leaving 15 bases between. The CDR3 nucleotides read TGTGCCACCAGCAGAGGAATCGGGGGTTCCGCCTACGAGCAGTACTTC. It yields the protein CATSRGIGGSAYEQYF.

There are a few counts of this clone. The chain couples TRBV27 to TRBJ2-7; TRBD1 agrees at 10 bases. Germline lookup yields CDR1 MNHEY and CDR2 SMNVEV (reference sequence). V lost 1 base, J lost 3 bases, and 12 bases stayed unmatched. The length of the CDR3 is 18 residues. CDR3: CASSLLSVRQGAIYEQYF. In nucleotides, the CDR3 is TGTGCCAGCAGTTTATTGAGCGTTCGACAGGGGGCTATCTACGAGCAGTACTTC.

The chain couples TRBV5-1 to TRBJ2-7; 9 nucleotides align to TRBD1. Germline CDR1 reads SGHRS; CDR2 reads YFSETQ. There are 15 residues in the CDR3. V was pared by 7 bases and J by 3 bases, with 11 bases of the junction left unmatched. The CDR3 nucleotides are TGCGCCAGCGGACGTACCGGGACAGGGATCTACGAGCAGTACTTC. This codes for CASGRTGTGIYEQYF.

This clone came up once. The chain is built from TRBV7-9 and TRBJ2-3, with 10 bases matching TRBD2. V gave up 3 bases and J gave up 3 bases; unmatched junction bases: 3. CDR1 is SEHNR, CDR2 FQNEAQ, per germline (reference sequence). The CDR3 contains 15 residues. The chain's CDR3 is CASSLSSGGTDTQYF. DNA of the CDR3: TGTGCCAGCAGCTTGTCTAGCGGGGGTACAGATACGCAGTATTTT.

This chain links TRBV12-3 or TRBV12-4 with TRBJ2-1; D may be TRBD1 (5 bases). V dropped 1 base and J dropped 9 bases, with 10 bases sitting between them. There are 13 residues in the CDR3. CDR3 protein: CASSLGQGSEQFF. DNA of the CDR3: TGTGCCAGCAGTTTAGGTCAGGGAAGTGAGCAGTTCTTC.